The 5 T cell receptor beta chains below were found in one sample sequenced in a study of blood T cells in healthy people across ages. Then a second PCR, running roughly 7 to 11 cycles, was carried out with a sample-barcoded 5' primer and a J-beta primer mix. TCRdb recomputed calls from the 5' RACE reads with MiXCR, one row per CDR3 protein. The table records about 970,000 distinct CDR3 sequences, roughly half of them present only once. Sequencing was done on a sample of blood. These receptors originate from a woman in her sixties or seventies in good health.

This chain connects TRBV27 to TRBJ2-5, with unresolved D. Germline values: CDR1 MNHEY, CDR2 SMNVEV (reference sequence). V was clipped by 4 bases and J by 7 bases, with 19 bases between them. This CDR3 contains 15 residues. The CDR3 nucleotides read TGTGCCAGCAGTTCGTTCCGGCAGTCCAAGGTGACCCAGTACTTC. As protein: CASSSFRQSKVTQYF.

The gene calls are TRBV29-1 and TRBJ2-7, with TRBD2 matching 8 bases. Gene TRBJ2-5 matches the end of the DNA better, so the J call may be wrong. The CDR3 runs to 14 residues. Germline assignment: CDR1 SQVTM and CDR2 ANQGSEA. The CDR3 DNA is TGCAGCGCCCGCGGGGGGACCGGCCAAGAGACCCAGTACTTC. Translated, it gives CSARGGTGQETQYF.

This clonotype was detected only a few times. The chain combines TRBV4-1 with TRBJ2-1; TRBD2 matches at 10 bases. The CDR3 covers 16 residues. V dropped 4 bases and J dropped 9; count of bases not matched to a gene: 12. CDR1 and CDR2 (germline): MGHRA, YSYEKL. CDR3 DNA sequence: TGCGCCAGCAGCCCTAGCGGGCTAGCGGGAGTAGGTGAGCAGTTCTTC. It specifies CASSPSGLAGVGEQFF.

This chain joins TRBV11-2 and TRBJ2-1, with TRBD1 as a possible D gene (5 bases). Germline CDR1 SGHAT, CDR2 FQNNGV. V shed 0 bases and J shed 7 bases, with 13 bases lying between them. The CDR3 is 15 amino acids. CDR3 sequence reads: CASSLDLSRDNEQFF. CDR3 in DNA: TGTGCCAGCAGCTTAGATTTATCCAGGGATAATGAGCAGTTCTTC.

V usage is TRBV10-3 and J usage is TRBJ1-2; D gene ambiguous. The germline CDR1 and CDR2 sequences are ENHRY and SYGVKD. The V and J ends lost 0 bases and 4 bases respectively, with 15 bases between them. The CDR3 has 16 residues. In DNA, the CDR3 is TGTGCCATCAGTGAGTCGATCGGTGGAGGTGGCTATGGCTACACCTTC. Protein: CAISESIGGGGYGYTF.